This passage covers 29 T cell receptor beta chains from one sample sequenced in a study of control samples from healthy donors and cancer patients. Assay: immunoSEQ multiplex PCR; the TCRdb copy retains only in-frame clones and omits some. The table has roughly 130,000 clones, around 90% seen once. The sample was blood. The receptors originated from a man aged 18 to 30 in good health.

CDR3 sequence reads: CASRLRDEGEAFF. The CDR3 nucleotides are TGTGCCAGCAGACTCCGGGACGAAGGTGAAGCTTTCTTT. The V gene is TRBV12-3 or TRBV12-4, the J gene TRBJ1-1; D might be TRBD1 (5 bases). The CDR3 consists of 13 residues. Trimming pared 6 bases from V and 7 bases from J, leaving 15 bases between.

J is TRBJ2-3 and V is TRBV12-5; TRBD2 matches 13 bases. This CDR3 is 17 amino acids long. From germline, CDR1 is LGHNT and CDR2 FRNRAP. J was trimmed by 2 bases and V by 5 bases; bases with no gene match: 7. Written as DNA, the CDR3 is TGTGCTAGTGGTCCGGGACTAGCGGGGTTGGACACAGATACGCAGTATTTT. Its translation is CASGPGLAGLDTDTQYF.

V is TRBV28 and J is TRBJ2-3, with 9 positions matching TRBD2. V lost 6 bases and J lost 4; bases outside the gene matches: 8. CDR1 is MDHEN, CDR2 SYDVKM, per germline. The CDR3 consists of 15 residues. This CDR3 reads CASSHQREVPDTQYF. CDR3 bases: TGTGCCAGCAGCCACCAGCGGGAGGTACCAGATACGCAGTATTTT.

A note on this clone: The same CDR3 is also encoded by other DNA sequences in this sample. The V call is TRBV5-5, the J call TRBJ1-2; D is possibly TRBD1 (6 bases). The ends were cut back, 0 bases at V and 4 bases at J, with 10 bases in the middle. The CDR3 is 14 amino acids. CDR1 and CDR2 (germline): SGHKS, YYEKEE (reference sequence). The CDR3, as DNA: TGTGCCAGCAGCTTGGGGACAGCATCCTATGGCTACACCTTC. This codes for CASSLGTASYGYTF.

Only one count was recorded for this clone. The chain recombines TRBV7-2 with TRBJ2-1; 8 bases agree with TRBD1. The CDR3 consists of 16 residues. From germline, CDR1 is SGHTA and CDR2 FQGNSA. Germline trimming cut 2 bases from V and 2 bases from J; bases unmatched to any gene: 5. CDR3: CASSLSSGQAYNEQFF. CDR3 sequence (DNA): TGTGCCAGCAGCTTATCTTCGGGACAGGCCTACAATGAGCAGTTCTTC.

V is TRBV7-2 and J is TRBJ1-2, with TRBD1 matching over 7 bases. The germline V gene encodes CDR1 SGHTA and CDR2 FQGNSA. The CDR3 loop spans 14 amino acids. Losses at the gene ends were 5 bases for V and 2 bases for J; bases not matched to a gene: 5. As DNA, the CDR3 is TGTGCCAGCAGCCACAGGGGCCCCAACTATGGCTACACCTTC. This gives the protein CASSHRGPNYGYTF.

The V call is TRBV21-1, the J call TRBJ1-5. TRBV21-1 is shown as a pseudogene. The CDR3 runs to 16 residues. CDR3 loop: CASSKLEPSLNQPQHF. Written as DNA, the CDR3 is TGTGCCAGCAGCAAGCTGGAGCCATCCCTGAATCAGCCCCAGCATTTT.

This chain connects TRBV6-2 or TRBV6-3 to TRBJ2-3; 7 nucleotides align to TRBD1. This CDR3 is 18 amino acids long. Germline assignment: CDR1 MNHEY and CDR2 SVGEGT. V shed 2 bases and J 1 base; nucleotides not matched to a gene: 12. CDR3 DNA: TGTGCCAGCAGTTACAGACAGGGCAGTGGGCAACGCACAGATACGCAGTATTTT. This translates into CASSYRQGSGQRTDTQYF.

The V and J genes are TRBV5-4 and TRBJ2-2; TRBD2 matches 8 bases. The trim removed 4 bases at V and 4 bases at J, leaving 6 bases unmatched. The CDR3 totals 15 residues. Germline V gene data show CDR1 as SGHNT and CDR2 as YYREEE (reference sequence). CDR3 residues: CASSTGTRGTGELFF. CDR3 in DNA: TGTGCCAGCAGCACCGGGACTAGAGGCACCGGGGAGCTGTTTTTT.

V and J are TRBV6-4 and TRBJ1-3; 8 bases are shared with TRBD1. The CDR3 is 15 residues long. V trimming: 9 bases; J trimming: 0 bases; junction bases outside the gene matches: 7. Germline V gene data show CDR1 as MRHNA and CDR2 as SNTAGT. This CDR3 is CASITGQDSGNTIYF. CDR3 sequence (DNA): TGTGCCAGTATAACGGGACAGGACTCTGGAAACACCATATATTTT.

The chain couples TRBV27 to TRBJ2-6, with no clear D. The CDR3 contains 15 residues. The germline V gene has CDR1 MNHEY and CDR2 SMNVEV (reference sequence). Trimming stripped 2 bases from V and 1 base from J, with 6 bases between. CDR3 amino acids: CASSLTASGANVLTF. The CDR3 nucleotides are TGTGCCAGCAGTTTAACTGCTTCTGGGGCCAACGTCCTGACTTTC.

The chain links TRBV11-3 to TRBJ2-1, with 12 bases lining up with TRBD2. The trim removed 5 bases at V and 5 bases at J, leaving 4 bases unmatched. This CDR3 contains 15 residues. CDR1 and CDR2 (germline): SGHNT, YENEEA. The CDR3 nucleotides read TGTGCCAGCAGCAACGGACTAGCGGGGAACAATGAGCAGTTCTTC. It translates to CASSNGLAGNNEQFF. The full variable domain, rest sourced from reference TRBV11-3 and TRBJ2-1, is EAGVVQSPRYKIIEKKQPVAFWCNPISGHNTLYWYLQNLGQGPELLIRYENEEAVDDSQLPKDRFSAERLKGVDSTLKIQPAELGDSAVYLCASSNGLAGNNEQFFGPGTRLTVL.

V and J are TRBV12-3 or TRBV12-4 and TRBJ2-3; D gene unclear. V lost 7 bases and J lost 6, with 11 bases in between. The CDR3 has 12 residues. The CDR3 DNA reads TGTGCCAGCACCCTGCTAGGGGATACGCAGTATTTT. Its protein product is CASTLLGDTQYF.

The chain uses TRBV6-1 and TRBJ2-3, with D unclear. Germline assignment: CDR1 MNHNS and CDR2 SASEGT. V shed 6 bases and J shed 6 bases, with 4 bases lying between them. This CDR3 comprises 10 residues. The CDR3 nucleotides are TGTGCCAGCAGGTTGGATACGCAGTATTTT. As protein: CASRLDTQYF.

This sequence joins TRBV27 and TRBJ2-2; D gene uncertain. The CDR3 runs to 15 residues. Trimming removed 5 bases from V and 0 bases from J, with 10 bases in between. From germline, CDR1 is MNHEY and CDR2 SMNVEV (reference sequence). DNA for the CDR3: TGTGCCAGCAGTCCCCTTAGACCGAACACCGGGGAGCTGTTTTTT. Translated, it gives CASSPLRPNTGELFF.

On this clone: The same CDR3 also results from other DNA sequences found in this sample. The chain uses TRBV19 and TRBJ1-1, with D unresolved. Germline loops: CDR1 LNHDA, CDR2 SQIVND (reference sequence). V lost 9 bases to trimming and J lost 0 bases, with 8 bases between them. The CDR3 totals 12 residues. CDR3 sequence (DNA): TGTGCCAGCTGCGGCCTGAACACTGAAGCTTTCTTT. Protein sequence: CASCGLNTEAFF.

The chain recombines TRBV2 with TRBJ1-2, with no clear D. V gave up 7 bases and J gave up 3 bases, with 18 bases separating them. In germline, CDR1 is SNHLY, CDR2 FYNNEI. The CDR3 covers 15 residues. CDR3 bases: TGTGCCAGCATTCCGAGGGCAGAAATCTACTATGGCTACACCTTC. Translating gives CASIPRAEIYYGYTF.

The chain carries TRBV3-1 (or the pseudogene TRBV3-2) and TRBJ2-4; 8 bases are a match to TRBD1. J was trimmed by 9 bases and V by 1 base; bases with no gene match: 5. Germline-derived CDR1 and CDR2 are LGHDT and YNNKEL (reference sequence). This CDR3 is 14 amino acids long. As DNA, the CDR3 is TGTGCCAGCAGCCAAGGGCAGGGGGCTGGCATTCAGTACTTC. Translation: CASSQGQGAGIQYF.

In nucleotides, the CDR3 is TGCGCCAGCAGCCAGCAGACCAGCTCCTACAATGAGCAGTTCTTC. Translation gives CASSQQTSSYNEQFF. J is TRBJ2-1 and V is TRBV4-1; D is uncertain. CDR1 is MGHRA, CDR2 YSYEKL, per germline. The ends were cut back, 3 bases at V and 0 bases at J, with 9 bases in the middle. CDR3 size: 15 residues.

V and J are TRBV6-4 and TRBJ2-3; D possibly corresponds to TRBD2 (6 bases). The CDR3 has 15 residues. CDR1 MRHNA and CDR2 SNTAGT come from the germline V gene. V was trimmed by 3 bases and J by 5 bases, leaving 15 bases between them. The DNA for the CDR3 is TGTGCCAGCAGTGAACGCGGGGCCTTTGGAGATACGCAGTATTTT. Translated: CASSERGAFGDTQYF.

The chain combines TRBV27 with TRBJ2-1, with D possibly TRBD1 on 5 matching bases. Germline values: CDR1 MNHEY, CDR2 SMNVEV (reference sequence). The V and J ends lost 6 bases and 7 bases respectively, with 16 bases between them. The CDR3 covers 14 residues. The CDR3 region is CASSKSSGWNEQFF. CDR3 coding DNA: TGTGCCAGCAGCAAATCTTCAGGGTGGAATGAGCAGTTCTTC.

This rearrangement joins TRBV7-6 to TRBJ2-1; a possible D gene is TRBD2 (6 bases). The CDR3 contains 17 residues. Germline CDR1 reads SGHVS; CDR2 reads FNYEAQ. Trimming left V 5 bases short and J 0 bases short, with 17 bases between. The CDR3 here is CASSQSFRGSSYNEQFF. CDR3 nucleotides: TGTGCCAGCAGCCAAAGCTTTCGGGGGAGCTCCTACAATGAGCAGTTCTTC. The whole variable domain, filled in from reference TRBV7-6 and TRBJ2-1, reads GAGVSQSPRYKVTKRGQDVALRCDPISGHVSLYWYRQALGQGPEFLTYFNYEAQQDKSGLPNDRFSAERPEGSISTLTIQRTEQRDSAMYRCASSQSFRGSSYNEQFFGPGTRLTVL.

J is TRBJ2-5 and V is TRBV2; the D is unclear. V was cut by 6 bases and J by 5 bases, with 19 bases left in between. From germline, CDR1 is SNHLY and CDR2 FYNNEI. The CDR3 is 15 amino acids. CDR3 sequence (DNA): TGTGCCAGCAGCTCCGCTGATGGACGAAGGGAGACCCAGTACTTC. Translation gives CASSSADGRRETQYF.

The chain links TRBV9 to TRBJ2-1; 10 nucleotides align to TRBD2. Germline loops: CDR1 SGDLS, CDR2 YYNGEE. After removal of 6 bases from V and 2 bases from J, the junction contained 5 bases not matched to a gene. The CDR3 totals 15 residues. The CDR3 DNA follows: TGTGCCAGCACCCCCCTAGCGGGGGCCTACAATGAGCAGTTCTTC. Protein product: CASTPLAGAYNEQFF.

The chain joins TRBV11-2 to TRBJ1-4; tentatively, D is TRBD1 (5 bases). The CDR3 runs 14 residues. V shed 5 bases and J shed 11 bases, with 18 bases lying between them. Germline values: CDR1 SGHAT, CDR2 FQNNGV. The CDR3 loop reads CASSAIRDAPKLFF. DNA of the CDR3: TGTGCCAGCAGCGCAATCCGGGACGCCCCTAAACTGTTTTTT.

The gene calls are TRBV24-1 and TRBJ2-2; tentative D call: TRBD1 (5 bases). This CDR3 region has 16 residues. In germline, CDR1 is KGHDR, CDR2 SFDVKD. Trimming took 0 bases from V and 1 from J, leaving 8 bases between them. The CDR3 region has the DNA TGTGCCACCAGTGATTTGGGCAGGGAGAACACCGGGGAGCTGTTTTTT. This gives the protein CATSDLGRENTGELFF.

This chain connects TRBV19 to TRBJ1-1, with 7 bases lining up with TRBD1. Germline trimming cut 6 bases from V and 4 bases from J; bases unmatched to any gene: 14. Germline values: CDR1 LNHDA, CDR2 SQIVND (reference sequence). This CDR3 comprises 16 residues. The CDR3 sequence is CASSPERGPGGTEAFF. DNA for the CDR3: TGTGCCAGTAGCCCGGAGAGGGGGCCGGGGGGCACTGAAGCTTTCTTT.

This sequence joins TRBV6-6 and TRBJ2-1; D is uncertain. Germline V gene sequence: CDR1 MNHNY, CDR2 SVGAGI (reference sequence). CDR3 length: 15 amino acids. V was shortened by 4 bases and J by 0 bases, with 10 bases between the two germline ends. CDR3 in DNA: TGTGCCAGCAGTTCCCATATGAGCTCCTACAATGAGCAGTTCTTC. Translated, it gives CASSSHMSSYNEQFF.

V and J are TRBV28 and TRBJ2-6; unclear D gene. The CDR3 is 13 residues long. Germline values: CDR1 MDHEN, CDR2 SYDVKM. Trimming stripped 6 bases from V and 1 base from J, with 4 bases between. The CDR3 sequence is CASRKSGANVLTF. In DNA form, the CDR3 reads TGTGCCAGCAGGAAGTCTGGGGCCAACGTCCTGACTTTC.